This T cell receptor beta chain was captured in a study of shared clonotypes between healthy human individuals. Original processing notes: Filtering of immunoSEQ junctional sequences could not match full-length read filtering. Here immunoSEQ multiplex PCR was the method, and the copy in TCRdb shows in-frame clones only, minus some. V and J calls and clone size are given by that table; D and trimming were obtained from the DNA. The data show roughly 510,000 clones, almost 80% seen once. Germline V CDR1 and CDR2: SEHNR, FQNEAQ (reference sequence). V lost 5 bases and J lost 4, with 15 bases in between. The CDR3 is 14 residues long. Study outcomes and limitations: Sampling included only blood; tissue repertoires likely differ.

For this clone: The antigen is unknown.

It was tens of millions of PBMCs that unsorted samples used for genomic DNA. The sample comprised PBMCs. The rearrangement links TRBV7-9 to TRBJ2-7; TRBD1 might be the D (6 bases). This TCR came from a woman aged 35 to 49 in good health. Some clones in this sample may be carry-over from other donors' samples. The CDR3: CASSPGPGEYEQYF. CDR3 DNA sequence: TGTGCCAGCAGCCCCGGGCCAGGGGAGTACGAGCAGTACTTC.